The following is a T cell receptor (beta chain) sequence with its context. Only a few counts were recorded for this clone. Its antigen remains unidentified. Base qualities were left out, and no much larger clone turns up one base away. From each donor, a single peripheral blood sample of roughly 0.11 L on average was drawn into heparinised tubes. Using a panel that included CD45RO, CCR7, CD25, CD127, CD95 and CD27, naive, central memory, regulatory and stem cell-like memory CD4+ T cells were sorted on a BD FACSAria II. A purity above 95% was achieved for all sorted populations. Right away, PBMCs were isolated by Lymphoprep density gradient centrifugation and were stained directly, with no culture step. To minimize batch effects, samples were stained and sorted in pairs, one healthy donor with one patient per experiment. This sample is drawn from a study of beta chain features in type 1 diabetes (dated by TCRdb to 2016 to 2019). Background on the whole study: No differences in mean age, gender distribution, total cell number or subset yield were found between patients and healthy donors. A total of around 100 million sorted cells were examined across all samples, and RNA yield correlated strongly with the number of cells per subset. In the study, recently diagnosed type 1 diabetes patients and matched healthy donors were compared on the TCRB repertoires of their sorted circulating CD4+ T cell subsets. Whereas all 30 or so donors provided naive and central memory subsets, regulatory and stem cell-like memory subsets were isolated from just 8 patients and about 8 healthy donors. The research as a whole found: At VDJ recombination sites, patients with type 1 diabetes made fewer insertions and deleted more nucleotides, a pattern implying thymic rearrangement abnormalities. HLA sub-analyses involved small numbers of individuals, so any influence of HLA type on TCRB rearrangement remained unresolved. A moderate but significant shortening of TCRB CDR3 length was observed in type 1 diabetes patients in all four CD4+ subsets. Sequencing cDNA rather than genomic DNA could over-represent highly expressing activated cells, although activation and CD3 levels did not differ between groups. Naive, central memory and regulatory TCRB repertoires appeared more similar among patients than among healthy donors. PCR may preferentially amplify shorter templates, but because patient and control samples were amplified and corrected together, any resulting skew would affect both groups equally.

The entire amount of isolated RNA was reverse transcribed using the High Capacity cDNA Reverse Transcription Kit, so the sequenced TCRB transcripts were expressed ones. Naive, central memory and regulatory T cell samples underwent deep immunoSEQ sequencing, averaging around 3.6 million total reads per sample. After sorted cells were lysed in RLT buffer, RNA was extracted with DNase-treated RNeasy Micro or Mini kits, with the choice depending on cell number. To prevent cross-contamination, every cell subset was processed on its own, while patient and healthy donor samples were processed together. Using the immunoSEQ multiplex PCR, TCRB sequences were amplified from cDNA into 87-bp fragments spanning the CDR3 region. Sequencing of the amplicons was performed on the Illumina HiSeq platform. The authors' pipeline ran thus. Synthetic template baselines were used to correct PCR bias computationally, reads within Hamming distance 2 were collapsed, and singletons that could not be merged were discarded. Reads were aligned to IMGT to assign V, D and J genes, CDR3 length, and insertions or deletions at six rearrangement sites. Within each subset, clonotype counts were normalized to the number of sorted cells before true diversity and Gini coefficients were calculated with the tcR R package. The overlap coefficient, calculated on TCRB nucleotide sequences, was used to quantify repertoire sharing. Out-of-frame TCRB sequences from naive cells were analyzed as a proxy for the pre-selection repertoire. Imported from immuneACCESS, the table was reduced by TCRdb to in-frame sequences with V and J called. These copies leave out some clones; in studies compared against another copy, an unresolved V gene accounts for under half, and the cause of the remainder is not known. V, J and clone size are taken as reported in that table, and D and trimming were inferred from the DNA itself. For this sample the table gives about 650,000 clones, of which 9.5% to 15% were detected only once. In total, the top ten clones hold more than 0.1% of the sample.

From cysteine to phenylalanine, the CDR3 is 15 amino acids long. The CDR3 DNA has 45 bases and is translated from base 1. V trim: 2 bases; J trim: 4 bases; unmatched bases: 5. Per the germline V gene, SGHRS is the CDR1 and YFSETQ is the CDR2. The specimen sequenced was naive CD4+ T cells from blood. According to the study, the label for this sample's cell subset or site signals: true naive CD4+ T cells. The chain couples TRBV5-1 to TRBJ2-1, and 8 junctional nucleotides match TRBD2. This receptor was identified in a man aged 30 to 45 with type 1 diabetes. The DNA sequence is as follows: TGCGCCAGCAGCTTTAGCGGGGAAACTTACAATGAGCAGTTCTTC. Its coded protein is CASSFSGETYNEQFF.